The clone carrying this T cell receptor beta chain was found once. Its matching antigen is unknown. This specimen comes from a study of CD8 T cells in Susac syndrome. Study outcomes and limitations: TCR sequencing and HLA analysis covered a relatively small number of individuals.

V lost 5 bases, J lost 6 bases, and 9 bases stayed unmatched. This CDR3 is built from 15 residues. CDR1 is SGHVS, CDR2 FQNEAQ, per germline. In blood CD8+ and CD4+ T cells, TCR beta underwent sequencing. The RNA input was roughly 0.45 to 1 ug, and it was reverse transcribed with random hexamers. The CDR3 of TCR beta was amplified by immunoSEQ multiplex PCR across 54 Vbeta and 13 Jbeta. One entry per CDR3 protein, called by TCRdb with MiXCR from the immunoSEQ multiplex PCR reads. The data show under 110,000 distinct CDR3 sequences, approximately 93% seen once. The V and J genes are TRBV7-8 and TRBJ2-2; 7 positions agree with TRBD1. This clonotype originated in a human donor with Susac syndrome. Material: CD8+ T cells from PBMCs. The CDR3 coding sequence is TGTGCCAGCAGCCCGCCACAGGGGAGCGCCGGGGAGCTGTTTTTT. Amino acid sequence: CASSPPQGSAGELFF.